The 22 T cell receptor beta chains presented below share a single source sample, sequenced in a study of blood T cell repertoires in COVID-19. Data came from immunoSEQ multiplex PCR; TCRdb stores just in-frame clones and leaves some out. The table has roughly 200,000 clones, more than 65% seen once. Sequenced: peripheral blood. The receptors stem from a middle-aged man with active or convalescent COVID-19.

The chain carries TRBV7-3 and TRBJ2-2; 8 positions agree with TRBD1. CDR1 and CDR2 (germline): SGHTA, FQGTGA. V lost 5 bases and J lost 4; bases outside the gene matches: 6. The CDR3 loop spans 15 amino acids. In nucleotides, the CDR3 is TGTGCCAGCAGCCCCAGGACAGGGTCCACCGGGGAGCTGTTTTTT. Translating gives CASSPRTGSTGELFF.

The chain uses TRBV11-2 and TRBJ2-1, with D unclear. Germline V lookup: CDR1 SGHAT, CDR2 FQNNGV. The CDR3 covers 15 residues. V shed 5 bases and J shed 8 bases, with 19 bases lying between them. CDR3 in amino acids: CASSPWREAVDEQFF. CDR3 DNA: TGTGCCAGCAGCCCGTGGAGAGAAGCCGTCGATGAGCAGTTCTTC.

This clone was observed once. V usage is TRBV15 and J usage is TRBJ1-1; 8 bases agree with TRBD1. CDR1 is LNHNV and CDR2 is YYDKDF in the germline V gene (reference sequence). V lost 3 bases, J lost 7 bases, and 10 bases stayed unmatched. The CDR3 sequence is 15 residues long. The CDR3, as DNA: TGTGCCACCAGCAGCTCGGACAGGGAATGGAATGAAGCTTTCTTT. Translation: CATSSSDREWNEAFF.

This chain links TRBV3-1 (or the pseudogene TRBV3-2) with TRBJ2-1; 9 bases line up with TRBD1. Unmatched junction bases numbered 9, after V lost 4 bases and J lost 8 bases. Germline loops: CDR1 LGHDT, CDR2 YNNKEL (reference sequence). CDR3 length equals 15 residues. As DNA, the CDR3 is TGTGCCAGCAGCCCTTCTGGGACAGGGTTTGATGAGCAGTTCTTC. Translated: CASSPSGTGFDEQFF.

The CDR3 nucleotides are TGTGCCATCAGTGAACCCACTAGCGGGGGGGCCGGCGGGGAGCTGTTTTTT. Its protein is CAISEPTSGGAGGELFF. The V and J genes are TRBV10-3 and TRBJ2-2; 13 bases match TRBD2. V lost 3 bases and J lost 7; bases outside the gene matches: 8. CDR1 ENHRY and CDR2 SYGVKD come from the germline V gene. This CDR3 region has 17 residues.

The rearrangement links TRBV12-3 or TRBV12-4 to TRBJ2-7; TRBD1 is a possible D gene (5 bases). The CDR3 runs to 13 residues. Trimming shortened V by 2 bases and J by 4 bases, and 9 bases separated the two germline ends. DNA of the CDR3: TGTGCCAGCAGTTTAACTTCAGGGTACGAGCAGTACTTC. Protein: CASSLTSGYEQYF.

The V call is TRBV30, the J call TRBJ2-2, with D possibly matching TRBD2 (7 bases). This CDR3 is 13 amino acids long. Looked up from germline, CDR1 is GTSNPN and CDR2 is SVGIG (reference sequence). The CDR3 region is CAWGGLWTGELFF. CDR3 sequence (DNA): TGTGCATGGGGGGGCTTATGGACCGGGGAGCTGTTTTTT.

This chain links TRBV6-6 with TRBJ1-1; the D gene is possibly TRBD1 (6 bases). Trimming shortened V by 4 bases and J by 5 bases, and 17 bases separated the two germline ends. This CDR3 has 15 amino acids. CDR1 and CDR2 from the germline V gene are MNHNY and SVGAGI (reference sequence). Written as DNA, the CDR3 is TGTGCCAGCAGTTCTACTGGGGGGGCAGGGACTGAAGCTTTCTTT. Amino acids: CASSSTGGAGTEAFF.

The V gene is TRBV3-1 (or the pseudogene TRBV3-2), the J gene TRBJ2-1, with TRBD1 identical over 7 bases. The CDR3 covers 15 residues. Germline lookup yields CDR1 LGHDT and CDR2 YNNKEL (reference sequence). Trimming took 4 bases from V and 6 from J; bases not matched to a gene: 9. The CDR3 spells CASSLDRVWGNEQFF. CDR3 bases: TGTGCCAGCAGCCTTGACAGGGTATGGGGCAATGAGCAGTTCTTC.

The J gene is TRBJ1-5, the V gene TRBV6-2 or TRBV6-3; TRBD1 might be the D (5 bases). CDR1 MNHEY and CDR2 SVGEGT come from the germline V gene. The V gene lost 2 bases and the J gene lost 4 bases, with 15 bases spanning the gap. The CDR3 consists of 16 residues. CDR3 residues: CASSYGGGSLNQPQHF. CDR3 DNA: TGTGCCAGCAGTTACGGCGGGGGGTCTTTAAATCAGCCCCAGCATTTT.

The chain recombines TRBV6-1 with TRBJ1-3; perhaps TRBD1 as D (6 bases). The CDR3 extends over 13 amino acids. Trimming pared 6 bases from V and 4 bases from J, leaving 10 bases between. Germline lookup yields CDR1 MNHNS and CDR2 SASEGT. In nucleotides, the CDR3 is TGTGCCAGCAGGTTCAGGGGAGGAAACACCATATATTTT. Amino acids: CASRFRGGNTIYF.

This sequence joins TRBV9 and TRBJ1-5; the D gene is possibly TRBD1 (6 bases). The CDR3 covers 14 residues. Between the trimmed V and J ends, which lost 0 bases and 7 bases, there was a span of 11 bases. Germline V gives CDR1 SGDLS, CDR2 YYNGEE. This CDR3 is CASSVGDNVQPQHF. The CDR3, as DNA: TGTGCCAGCAGCGTAGGGGACAACGTCCAGCCCCAGCATTTT.

The CDR3 protein is CASSYAGGSYGYTF. DNA for the CDR3: TGTGCCAGCAGTTACGCAGGGGGTTCCTATGGCTACACCTTC. The chain is built from TRBV6-2 or TRBV6-3 and TRBJ1-2; 7 bases map to TRBD1. This CDR3 contains 14 residues. Germline-derived CDR1 and CDR2 are MNHEY and SVGEGT. The J segment lost 4 bases and the V segment lost 2 bases, leaving 4 bases of the junction unmatched.

This chain uses TRBV3-1 (or the pseudogene TRBV3-2) with TRBJ2-3; tentative D call: TRBD2 (7 bases). This CDR3 spans 16 amino acids. The ends were cut back, 3 bases at V and 0 bases at J, with 13 bases in the middle. In germline, CDR1 is LGHDT, CDR2 YNNKEL (reference sequence). The CDR3 loop is CASSQGGGPSTDTQYF. The CDR3 nucleotides are TGTGCCAGCAGCCAGGGCGGGGGCCCTAGCACAGATACGCAGTATTTT.

This rearrangement joins TRBV6-6 to TRBJ2-2, with 7 nucleotides matching TRBD2. Unmatched junction bases numbered 2, after V lost 7 bases and J lost 3 bases. This CDR3 contains 13 residues. Germline V gene sequence: CDR1 MNHNY, CDR2 SVGAGI (reference sequence). In DNA, the CDR3 is TGTGCCAGCATGGGGGGGGACACCGGGGAGCTGTTTTTT. Protein sequence: CASMGGDTGELFF.

V usage is TRBV5-1 and J usage is TRBJ1-4; perhaps TRBD1 as D (6 bases). V lost 3 bases, J lost 1 base, and 10 bases lay in between. The germline V gene has CDR1 SGHRS and CDR2 YFSETQ. The length of the CDR3 is 15 residues. CDR3 bases: TGCGCCAGCAGCTCGGACAGTGGAACTAATGAAAAACTGTTTTTT. Residues: CASSSDSGTNEKLFF.

J is TRBJ1-1 and V is TRBV7-3, with TRBD1 matching 8 bases. Germline V gives CDR1 SGHTA, CDR2 FQGTGA. The V segment lost 3 bases and the J segment 4 bases; nucleotides outside the gene matches: 1. The CDR3 covers 13 residues. CDR3 sequence reads: CASSLTGATEAFF. CDR3 in DNA: TGTGCCAGCAGCTTGACAGGGGCCACTGAAGCTTTCTTT.

The chain has TRBV28 and TRBJ1-5; D perhaps matches TRBD1 (6 bases). CDR3 size: 14 residues. Germline loops: CDR1 MDHEN, CDR2 SYDVKM. Deletions cut 2 bases from V and 4 bases from J, with 9 bases between. DNA of the CDR3: TGTGCCAGCAGTTTAGGACAGATAAATCAGCCCCAGCATTTT. Translating it yields CASSLGQINQPQHF.

This clone was seen a single time. The V gene is TRBV28, the J gene TRBJ2-2; weak D call: TRBD1 (6 bases). Germline values: CDR1 MDHEN, CDR2 SYDVKM. CDR3 length equals 13 residues. The V end was cut by 7 bases, the J end by 8 bases, with 14 bases between. CDR3 residues: CASTPRQGGELFF. The CDR3 DNA reads as TGTGCCAGCACCCCTCGCCAGGGGGGGGAGCTGTTTTTT.

The chain has TRBV6-1 and TRBJ2-3, with D possibly being TRBD1 (6 bases). V lost 2 bases and J lost 6, with 21 bases in between. Looked up from germline, CDR1 is MNHNS and CDR2 is SASEGT. The CDR3 covers 17 residues. This CDR3 is CASSEFIGQLEVDTQYF. Here the CDR3 DNA reads TGTGCCAGCAGTGAATTCATAGGACAGTTGGAAGTTGATACGCAGTATTTT.

V is TRBV4-2 and J is TRBJ2-5; possibly TRBD1 for D (6 bases). This CDR3 has 14 residues. The V end was cut by 5 bases, the J end by 5 bases, with 15 bases between. Germline lookup yields CDR1 LGHNA and CDR2 YNFKEQ. The CDR3 DNA is TGTGCCAGCAGCGCATACCAGGGGACGGAGACCCAGTACTTC. This codes for CASSAYQGTETQYF.

This clone was seen a handful of times. J is TRBJ1-1 and V is TRBV3-1 (or the pseudogene TRBV3-2); D remains ambiguous. Trimming took 1 base from V and 1 from J, leaving 7 bases between them. The CDR3 loop spans 14 amino acids. CDR1 and CDR2 (germline): LGHDT, YNNKEL (reference sequence). CDR3 sequence: CASSQAAGNTEAFF. DNA of the CDR3: TGTGCCAGCAGCCAAGCCGCGGGGAACACTGAAGCTTTCTTT.